This T cell receptor beta chain was found in a study of T cell repertoires in cytomegalovirus infection. Study details: CMV infection together with matching HLA type was indicated by public TCR beta signatures.

TCRdb re-called the reads through MiXCR, storing one row per CDR3 protein. The table includes over 250,000 distinct CDR3 sequences, about a quarter detected once. This CDR3 has 15 residues. Germline lookup yields CDR1 SGDLS and CDR2 YYNGEE. V was pared by 0 bases and J by 0 bases, with 10 bases between. The sequencing sample was made of PBMCs. The clonotype originates from a human donor in good health (CMV status not recorded). Some clones in this sample may be carry-over from other donors' samples. The chain employs TRBV9 and TRBJ2-7; possibly TRBD1 or TRBD2 for D (5 bases each). The DNA of the CDR3 is TGTGCCAGCAGCGTAGAACCAGGGAGCTCCTACGAGCAGTACTTC. This codes for CASSVEPGSSYEQYF.